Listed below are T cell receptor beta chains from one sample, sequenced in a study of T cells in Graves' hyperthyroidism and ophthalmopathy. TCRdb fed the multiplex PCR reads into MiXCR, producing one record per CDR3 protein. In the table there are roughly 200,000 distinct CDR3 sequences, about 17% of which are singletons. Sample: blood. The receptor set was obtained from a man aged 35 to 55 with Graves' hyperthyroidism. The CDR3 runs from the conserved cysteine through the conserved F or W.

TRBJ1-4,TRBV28,CASVTGNEKLFF
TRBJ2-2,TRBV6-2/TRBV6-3,CASSYSVAGATRELFF
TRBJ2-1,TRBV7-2,CASSLAPSGGYNEQFF
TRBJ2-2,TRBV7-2,CASTPGGGVNSGELFF
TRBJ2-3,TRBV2,CASSSRDLPRADTQYF
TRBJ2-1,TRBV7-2,CASSPPPAGNNEQFF
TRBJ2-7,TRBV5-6,CASSFQGRLIEQYF
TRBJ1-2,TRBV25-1,CASSPQGAGGYTF
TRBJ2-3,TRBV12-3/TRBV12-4,CASSLNGAGADTQYF
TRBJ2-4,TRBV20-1,CSASRPRGDIQYF
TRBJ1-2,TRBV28,CASSWGGGANYGYTF
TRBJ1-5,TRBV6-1,CASRPDRYNQPQHF
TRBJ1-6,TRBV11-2,CASSGMGARDSPLHF
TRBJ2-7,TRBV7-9,CASSSQGWEQYF
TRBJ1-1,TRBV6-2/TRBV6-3,CASSRQGITEAFF
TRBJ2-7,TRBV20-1,CSARDFHESSYEQYF
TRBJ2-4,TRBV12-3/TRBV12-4,CASSSGAASGDIQYF
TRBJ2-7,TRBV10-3,CAISEGTATYEQYF
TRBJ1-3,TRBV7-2,CASSLLGNTIYF
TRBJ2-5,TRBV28,CASSVGGGPRETQYF
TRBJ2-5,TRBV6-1,CASLRTPQETQYF
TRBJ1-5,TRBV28,CASRPNRGNQPQHF
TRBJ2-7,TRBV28,CASSLGREYYEQYF
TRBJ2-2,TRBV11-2,CASSPRISGELFF
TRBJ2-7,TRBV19,CAGQAGGQGAFYEQYF
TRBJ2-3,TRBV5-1,CASSPGWTDTQYF
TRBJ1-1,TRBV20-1,CSGRTGVMNTEAFF
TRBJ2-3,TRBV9,CASSSEENGSTDTQYF
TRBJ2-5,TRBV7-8,CASSSRGTGVNQETQYF
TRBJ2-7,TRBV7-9,CASSLLAGEVYEQYF
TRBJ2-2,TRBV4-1,CASSPGLFYRELFF
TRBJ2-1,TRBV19,CASSKRGGTSSHEQFF
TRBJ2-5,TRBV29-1,CSASDTSETQYF
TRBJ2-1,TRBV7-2,CASSVTSGTYNEQFF
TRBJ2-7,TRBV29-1,CSVLRHENGYEQYF
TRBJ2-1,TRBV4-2,CASSPAWVSSYNEQFF
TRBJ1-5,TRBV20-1,CSARRPGGDQPQHF
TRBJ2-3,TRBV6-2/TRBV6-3,CASSGGGASDTQYF
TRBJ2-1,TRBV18,CASSPSTGDNEQFF
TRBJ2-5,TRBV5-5,CASSSPSGSGETQYF